The rows below give T cell receptor beta chains drawn from one sample of a study of response to subunit inactivated influenza vaccine. TCRdb analysed the RT-PCR reads with MiXCR anew, one entry per CDR3 protein. This table has around 570,000 distinct CDR3 sequences, approximately 10% appearing once. This sample was also put to use in a study of T cells expressing NK-cell markers.

This specimen consisted of PBMCs from blood, obtained on the day of vaccination. Receptors were obtained from a man aged 50 or older who received an inactivated influenza vaccine. The CDR3 runs from the conserved cysteine through the conserved F or W. Fields, in order: J gene, D gene, V gene, clone size, CDR3 DNA, CDR3 protein. D genes are given only for firm matches. Expanded clones get a size class; other rows say once, few or many, or leave the size out.

TRBJ1-4	.	TRBV29-1	.	TGCAGCGTTTTAAGTAGTGGAGTGGACCTGTTTTTT	CSVLSSGVDLFF
TRBJ2-3	.	TRBV5-1	many	TGCGCCAGCAGCTCGCTGGGGGGAGCAGATACGCAGTATTTT	CASSSLGGADTQYF
TRBJ1-4	.	TRBV20-1	.	TGCAGTGCTCCCAAGTCGGGGGAAAAACTGTTTTTT	CSAPKSGEKLFF
TRBJ2-2	.	TRBV7-2	.	TGTGCCAGCAACCCAGGGTTCCGGAACACCGGGGAGCTGTTTTTT	CASNPGFRNTGELFF
TRBJ1-3	.	TRBV12-3/TRBV12-4	many	TGTGCCAGCAGTTTTCAAGGGGGGCGGACCATATATTTT	CASSFQGGRTIYF
TRBJ1-1	.	TRBV5-4	few	TGTGCCAGCAGCTTGGCCGGCGCCGGGAACACTGAAGCTTTCTTT	CASSLAGAGNTEAFF
TRBJ1-1	.	TRBV10-3	.	TGTGCCATCAGTGATGTAACGAACACTGAAGCTTTCTTT	CAISDVTNTEAFF
TRBJ2-1	TRBD2	TRBV12-3/TRBV12-4	many	TGTGCCACCTCGACTAGCGGGGGGCGCAATGAGCAGTTCTTC	CATSTSGGRNEQFF
TRBJ2-2	.	TRBV29-1	few	TGCAGCGTTGTTTTAGGGACCGGGGAGCTGTTTTTT	CSVVLGTGELFF
TRBJ2-3	TRBD2	TRBV5-1	many	TGCGCCAGCAGCTTGACGGGAGGGGGCACAGATACGCAGTATTTT	CASSLTGGGTDTQYF
TRBJ2-1	.	TRBV7-2	few	TGTGCCAGCAGCTTAGTAGGGACCTACGAGCAGTTCTTC	CASSLVGTYEQFF
TRBJ2-2	.	TRBV3-1	many	TGTGCCAGCAGCCGTGGGGGCACCAACACCGGGGAGCTGTTTTTT	CASSRGGTNTGELFF
TRBJ1-4	TRBD1	TRBV20-1	.	TGCAGTGCTAGAGATTTCAGGGGGCTCGGGGAAAAACTGTTTTTT	CSARDFRGLGEKLFF
TRBJ2-5	TRBD2	TRBV5-1	many	TGCGCCAGCAGCATGACTAGCGGGAGTCGAGAGACCCAGTACTTC	CASSMTSGSRETQYF
TRBJ1-4	.	TRBV3-1	few	TGTGCCAGCAGCCAAGTGGGACGGAGGAATGAAAAACTGTTTTTT	CASSQVGRRNEKLFF
TRBJ2-7	.	TRBV20-1	.	TGCAGTGCTAGAGATTTAGGGTCGAGCGAGCAGTACTTC	CSARDLGSSEQYF
TRBJ2-1	TRBD1	TRBV6-5	few	TGTGCCAGCAGTTACAGGGGGCGAGGCAATGAGCAGTTCTTC	CASSYRGRGNEQFF
TRBJ2-7	.	TRBV10-3	.	TGTGCCATCAGTGAGTCCCTGGGGGGCGGGTACGAGCAGTACTTC	CAISESLGGGYEQYF
TRBJ2-7	TRBD2	TRBV28	many	TGTGCCAGCAGTCCAGGACTACTAGCGAGCCAGTACTTC	CASSPGLLASQYF
TRBJ2-5	.	TRBV11-2	.	TGTGCCAGCAGCTTAGGGGGGCTTCAGTACCAAGAGACCCAGTACTTC	CASSLGGLQYQETQYF
TRBJ2-3	.	TRBV14	many	TGTGCCAGCAGCCAATTGCGGGAACGCACAGATACGCAGTATTTT	CASSQLRERTDTQYF
TRBJ2-5	.	TRBV5-1	.	TGCGCCAGCAGCTTGCAGGGGGGGTACCAAGAGACCCAGTACTTC	CASSLQGGYQETQYF
TRBJ2-2	.	TRBV29-1	few	TGCAGCGTCCTAACAGACAGGTCGGCCGGGGAGCTGTTTTTT	CSVLTDRSAGELFF
TRBJ2-7	TRBD1	TRBV12-3/TRBV12-4	many	TGTGCCAGCAGCCCTATCCGGGACAGGAGCTCCTACGAGCAGTACTTC	CASSPIRDRSSYEQYF
TRBJ2-3	.	TRBV2	few	TGTGCCAGCAGTGAGCGGGCCCGGAACACAGATACGCAGTATTTT	CASSERARNTDTQYF
TRBJ1-6	TRBD1	TRBV6-2/TRBV6-3	few	TGTGCCAGCAGTTCCACAGGGGGCTGGTATAATTCACCCCTCCACTTT	CASSSTGGWYNSPLHF
TRBJ2-1	.	TRBV10-3	many	TGTGCCATCAGAGGTGGGTCCTACAATGAGCAGTTCTTC	CAIRGGSYNEQFF
TRBJ2-4	TRBD1	TRBV5-1	.	TGCGCCAGCAGAGCTGGGACAGGCGTAGTATCCAAAAACATTCAGTACTTC	CASRAGTGVVSKNIQYF
TRBJ2-3	.	TRBV12-3/TRBV12-4	.	TGTGCCAGCAGTTCGGTGGCAGGGAGCACAGATACGCAGTATTTT	CASSSVAGSTDTQYF
TRBJ1-1	.	TRBV20-1	many	TGCAGTGCTTGGGTTTCAGGGGCGTCTGAAGCTTTCTTT	CSAWVSGASEAFF
TRBJ2-7	.	TRBV20-1	.	TGCAGTGCTAGAATGGCGGGTGGCTCCTACGAGCAGTACTTC	CSARMAGGSYEQYF
TRBJ2-1	TRBD1	TRBV18	.	TGTGCCAGCTCATCCCCCGGGACAGGGGTGTGGTACAATGAGCAGTTCTTC	CASSSPGTGVWYNEQFF
TRBJ1-3	TRBD1	TRBV20-1	few	TGCAGTGCTAGAGAGGACAGGGGATCGGACACCATATATTTT	CSAREDRGSDTIYF
TRBJ2-3	.	TRBV7-2	many	TGTGCCAGCAGCCGGGGTCGGGTAGATACGCAGTATTTT	CASSRGRVDTQYF
TRBJ2-1	TRBD1	TRBV4-1	.	TGCGCCAGCAGCCTGGGACAGGACTACTACAATGAGCAGTTCTTC	CASSLGQDYYNEQFF
TRBJ2-1	.	TRBV13	many	TGTGCCAGCAGCGTGACCTGGACACCCATCTACAATGAGCAGTTCTTC	CASSVTWTPIYNEQFF
TRBJ1-6	TRBD1	TRBV20-1	.	TGCAGTGTCTCAGGGGGAAATTCACCCCTCCACTTT	CSVSGGNSPLHF
TRBJ2-1	.	TRBV21-1	.	TGTGCCAGCAGCAAAGGGCCGGATCAGGCCTACAATGAGCAGTTCTTC	CASSKGPDQAYNEQFF
TRBJ2-1	.	TRBV20-1	.	TGCAGTGCTAGAGGGGGAAGCAGGGGAACTTTCGTGAGCTCCTACAATGAACAGTTCTTC	CSARGGSRGTFVSSYNEQFF
TRBJ1-4	.	TRBV7-8	few	TGTGCCAGCAGCTTAGAAACAGGGAGTCGGGAAAAACTGTTTTTT	CASSLETGSREKLFF